The TCR beta chain described here comes from a study of CD8+ T cells in alopecia areata. Study in general: At a dose of 5 to 10 mg twice daily, oral tofacitinib was given to treated patients.

Regarding the study as a whole: Association of baseline CD8+ expansion with response is uncertain owing to one nonresponder.

The sequencing template was cDNA reverse transcribed from extracted RNA. Only in-frame clones appear in the TCRdb table, and some are missing; sequencing was by immunoSEQ multiplex PCR. The sample consists of some 98,000 clones, roughly 64% of them appearing once. The length of the CDR3 is 15 residues. Germline V CDR1 and CDR2: LGHNA, YSLEER. Trimming took 4 bases from V and 4 from J; bases not matched to a gene: 6. The treatment: oral pan-JAK inhibitor, 5-10 mg twice daily. A word on this clone: Antigen specificity is unknown.

This TCR came from a human donor with alopecia areata. J is TRBJ1-2 and V is TRBV4-3; TRBD1 matches 10 bases. Source: CD8+ T cells sorted from blood, taken at week 4, from a patient treated with tofacitinib. CDR3 sequence reads: CASSPGQGGGYGYTF. DNA for the CDR3: TGCGCCAGCAGCCCCGGACAGGGGGGAGGCTATGGCTACACCTTC.